This TCR beta chain was sequenced for a study of long-term antiretroviral therapy in people with HIV. Study at large: By about a decade, the earliest samples predate the 2015 immediate-ART recommendation.

The immunoSEQ assay was v3.0, run at survey level. For each individual sample, sequencing targeted roughly 40,000-50,000 T-cell genomes. Only in-frame clones appear in the TCRdb table, and some are missing; sequencing was by immunoSEQ multiplex PCR. The sample gives roughly 30,000 clones, more than 70% of which show up once; about 5% is in the top ten. Sequenced here: unsorted PBMCs, sampled 0.8 years after starting antiretroviral therapy. This sequence originates from a woman in her 30s with HIV.

The CDR3 sequence: CASSGDRARNQPQHF. CDR3 DNA sequence: TGTGCCAGCAGTGGTGACAGGGCGAGGAACCAGCCCCAGCATTTT. The chain couples TRBV6-1 to TRBJ1-5; 7 positions match TRBD1. Trimming cost V 4 bases and J 7 bases; bases outside gene matches: 10. The V gene's germline CDR1 is MNHNS and CDR2 SASEGT. This CDR3 contains 15 residues.